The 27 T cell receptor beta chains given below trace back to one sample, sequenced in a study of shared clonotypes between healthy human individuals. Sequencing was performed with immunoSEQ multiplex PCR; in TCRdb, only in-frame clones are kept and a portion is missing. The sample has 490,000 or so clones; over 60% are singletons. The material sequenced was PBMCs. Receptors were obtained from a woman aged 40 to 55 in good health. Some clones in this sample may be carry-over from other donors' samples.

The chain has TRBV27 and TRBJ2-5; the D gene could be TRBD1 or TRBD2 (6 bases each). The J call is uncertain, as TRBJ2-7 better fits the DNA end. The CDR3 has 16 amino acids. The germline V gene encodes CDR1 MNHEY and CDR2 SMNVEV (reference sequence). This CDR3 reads CASSLRGDGGSYEQYF. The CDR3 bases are TGTGCCAGCAGTTTAAGGGGGGATGGGGGATCCTACGAGCAGTACTTC.

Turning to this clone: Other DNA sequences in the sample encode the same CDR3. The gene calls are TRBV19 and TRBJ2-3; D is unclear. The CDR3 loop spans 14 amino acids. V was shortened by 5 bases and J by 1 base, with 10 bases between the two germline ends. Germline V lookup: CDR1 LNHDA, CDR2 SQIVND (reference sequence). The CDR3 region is CASSPSGGTDTQYF. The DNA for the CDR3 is TGTGCCAGTAGTCCTAGTGGGGGCACAGATACGCAGTATTTT.

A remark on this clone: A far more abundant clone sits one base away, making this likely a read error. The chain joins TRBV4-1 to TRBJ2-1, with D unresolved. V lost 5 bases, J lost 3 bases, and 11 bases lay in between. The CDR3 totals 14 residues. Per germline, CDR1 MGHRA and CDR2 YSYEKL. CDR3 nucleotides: TGCGCCAGCAGCTCTGTGGCAGGCTACAATGAGCAGTTCTTC. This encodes CASSSVAGYNEQFF.

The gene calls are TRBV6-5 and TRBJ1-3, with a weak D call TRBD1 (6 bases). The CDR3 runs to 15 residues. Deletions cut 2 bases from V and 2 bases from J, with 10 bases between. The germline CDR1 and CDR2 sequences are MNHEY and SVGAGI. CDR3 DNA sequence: TGTGCCAGCAGTTACGACAGGTCCCCTGGAAACACCATATATTTT. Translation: CASSYDRSPGNTIYF.

The CDR3 nucleotides read TGTGCCAGCAGTGAAGGGGACTCGATGGTGTACACCTTC. Translation gives CASSEGDSMVYTF. The chain is built from TRBV2 and TRBJ1-2; D may be TRBD1 (5 bases). Germline CDR1 SNHLY, CDR2 FYNNEI. The CDR3 spans 13 residues. Trimming pared 1 base from V and 11 bases from J, leaving 14 bases between.

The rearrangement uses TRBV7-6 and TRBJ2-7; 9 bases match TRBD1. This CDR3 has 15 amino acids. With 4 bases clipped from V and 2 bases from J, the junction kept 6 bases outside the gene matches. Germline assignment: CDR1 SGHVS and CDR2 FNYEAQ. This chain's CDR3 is CASSSRQGGTYEQYF. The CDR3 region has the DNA TGTGCCAGCAGCTCCAGACAGGGGGGAACCTACGAGCAGTACTTC.

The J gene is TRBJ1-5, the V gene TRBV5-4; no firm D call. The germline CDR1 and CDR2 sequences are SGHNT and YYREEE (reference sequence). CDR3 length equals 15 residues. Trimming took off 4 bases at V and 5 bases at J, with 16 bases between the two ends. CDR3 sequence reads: CASSQDRAGYQPQHF. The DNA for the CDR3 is TGTGCCAGCAGCCAAGATAGGGCGGGGTATCAGCCCCAGCATTTT.

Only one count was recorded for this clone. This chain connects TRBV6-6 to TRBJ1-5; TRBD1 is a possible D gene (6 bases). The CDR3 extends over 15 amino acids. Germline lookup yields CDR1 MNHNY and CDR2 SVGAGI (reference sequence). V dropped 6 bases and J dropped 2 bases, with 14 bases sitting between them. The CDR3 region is CASRSYRAGNQPQHF. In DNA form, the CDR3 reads TGTGCCAGCAGATCCTACAGGGCCGGCAATCAGCCCCAGCATTTT.

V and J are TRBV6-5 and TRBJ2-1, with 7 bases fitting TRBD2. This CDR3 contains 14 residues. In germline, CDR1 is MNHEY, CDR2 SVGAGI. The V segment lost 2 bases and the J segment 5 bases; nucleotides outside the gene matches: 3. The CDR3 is CASSYLAENNEQFF. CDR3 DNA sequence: TGTGCCAGCAGTTACCTAGCGGAAAACAATGAGCAGTTCTTC.

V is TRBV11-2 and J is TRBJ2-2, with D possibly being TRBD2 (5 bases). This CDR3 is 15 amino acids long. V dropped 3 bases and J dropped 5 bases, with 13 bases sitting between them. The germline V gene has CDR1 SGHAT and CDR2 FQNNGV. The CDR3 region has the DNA TGTGCCAGCAGCTTCGGGGTAGAGCTTACCGGGGAGCTGTTTTTT. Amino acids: CASSFGVELTGELFF.

CDR3: CASSAPGTRSYNEQFF. For the CDR3, the DNA is TGTGCCAGCAGCGCTCCCGGGACTAGGTCCTACAATGAGCAGTTCTTC. V is TRBV9 and J is TRBJ2-1, with TRBD2 identical over 8 bases. The ends lost 3 bases at V and 1 base at J; junction bases unmatched: 6. The CDR3 is 16 amino acids. Germline loops: CDR1 SGDLS, CDR2 YYNGEE.

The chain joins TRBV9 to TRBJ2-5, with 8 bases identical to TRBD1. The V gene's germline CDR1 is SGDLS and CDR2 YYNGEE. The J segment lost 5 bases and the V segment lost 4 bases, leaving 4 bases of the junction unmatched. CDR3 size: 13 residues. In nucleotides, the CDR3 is TGTGCCAGCAGCCTTACAGGGGGGGAGACCCAGTACTTC. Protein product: CASSLTGGETQYF.

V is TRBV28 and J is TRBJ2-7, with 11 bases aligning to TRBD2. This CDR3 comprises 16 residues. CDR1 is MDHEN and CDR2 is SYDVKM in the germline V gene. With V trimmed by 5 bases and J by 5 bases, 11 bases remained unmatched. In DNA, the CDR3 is TGTGCCAGCAGTGGGCGCGGTAGCGGGAGGGTAAACGAGCAGTACTTC. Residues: CASSGRGSGRVNEQYF.

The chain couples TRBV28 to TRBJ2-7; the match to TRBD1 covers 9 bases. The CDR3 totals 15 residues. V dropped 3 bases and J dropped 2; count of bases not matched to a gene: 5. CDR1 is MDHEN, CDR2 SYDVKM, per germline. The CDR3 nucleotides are TGTGCCAGCAGTTTTCACCGGGACAGGGCCTACGAGCAGTACTTC. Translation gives CASSFHRDRAYEQYF.

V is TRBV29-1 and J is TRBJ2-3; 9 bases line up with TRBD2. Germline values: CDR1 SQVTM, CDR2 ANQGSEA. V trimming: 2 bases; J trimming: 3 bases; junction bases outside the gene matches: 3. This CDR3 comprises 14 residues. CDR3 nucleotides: TGCAGCGTTGAAAAGCGGGAGGTTACAGATACGCAGTATTTT. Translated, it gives CSVEKREVTDTQYF.

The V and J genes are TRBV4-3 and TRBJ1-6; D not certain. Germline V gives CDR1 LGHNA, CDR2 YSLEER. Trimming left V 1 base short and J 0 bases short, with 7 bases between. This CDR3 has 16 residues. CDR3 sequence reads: CASSQATSSYNSPLHF. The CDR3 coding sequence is TGCGCCAGCAGCCAAGCAACTAGCTCCTATAATTCACCCCTCCACTTT.

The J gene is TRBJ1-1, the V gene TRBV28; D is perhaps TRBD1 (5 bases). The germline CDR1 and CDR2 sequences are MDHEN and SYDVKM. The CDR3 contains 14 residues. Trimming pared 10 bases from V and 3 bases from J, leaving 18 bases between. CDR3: CATRSDPGHTEAFF. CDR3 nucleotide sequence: TGTGCCACCCGGTCCGACCCAGGGCACACTGAAGCTTTCTTT.

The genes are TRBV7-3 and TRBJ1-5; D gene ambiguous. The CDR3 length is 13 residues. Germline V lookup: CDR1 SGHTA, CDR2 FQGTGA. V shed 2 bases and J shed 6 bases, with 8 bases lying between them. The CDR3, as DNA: TGTGCCAGCAGCTTAGATGGGGTTCAGCCCCAGCATTTT. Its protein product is CASSLDGVQPQHF.

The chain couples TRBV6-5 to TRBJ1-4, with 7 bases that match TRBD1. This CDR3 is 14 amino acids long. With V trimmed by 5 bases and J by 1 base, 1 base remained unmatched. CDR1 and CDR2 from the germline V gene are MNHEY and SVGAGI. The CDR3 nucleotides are TGTGCCAGCAGTCGACAGGGAACTAATGAAAAACTGTTTTTT. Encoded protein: CASSRQGTNEKLFF.

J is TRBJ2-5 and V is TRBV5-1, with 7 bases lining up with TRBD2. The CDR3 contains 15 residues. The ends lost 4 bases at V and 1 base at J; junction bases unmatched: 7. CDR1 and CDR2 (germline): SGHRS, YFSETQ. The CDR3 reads CASSKDGGVQETQYF. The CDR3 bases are TGCGCCAGCAGCAAAGATGGGGGGGTCCAAGAGACCCAGTACTTC.

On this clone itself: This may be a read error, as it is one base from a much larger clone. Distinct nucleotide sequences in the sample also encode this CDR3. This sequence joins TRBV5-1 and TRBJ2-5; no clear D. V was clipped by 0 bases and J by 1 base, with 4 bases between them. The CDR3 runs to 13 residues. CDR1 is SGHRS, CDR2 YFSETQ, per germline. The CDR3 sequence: CASSLGPQETQYF. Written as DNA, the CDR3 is TGCGCCAGCAGCTTGGGCCCCCAAGAGACCCAGTACTTC.

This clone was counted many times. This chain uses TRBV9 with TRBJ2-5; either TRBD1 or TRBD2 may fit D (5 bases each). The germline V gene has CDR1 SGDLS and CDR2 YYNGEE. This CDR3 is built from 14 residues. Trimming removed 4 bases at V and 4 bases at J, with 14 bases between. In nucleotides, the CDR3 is TGTGCCAGCAGCTCCTCGGGGCGCGGAGAGACCCAGTACTTC. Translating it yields CASSSSGRGETQYF.

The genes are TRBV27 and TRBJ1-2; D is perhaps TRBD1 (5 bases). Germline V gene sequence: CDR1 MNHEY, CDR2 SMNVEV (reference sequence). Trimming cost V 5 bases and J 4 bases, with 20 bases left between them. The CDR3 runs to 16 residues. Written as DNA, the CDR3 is TGTGCCAGCAGTCCAGCAGGATCGGGGACGGCCTATGGCTACACCTTC. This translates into CASSPAGSGTAYGYTF.

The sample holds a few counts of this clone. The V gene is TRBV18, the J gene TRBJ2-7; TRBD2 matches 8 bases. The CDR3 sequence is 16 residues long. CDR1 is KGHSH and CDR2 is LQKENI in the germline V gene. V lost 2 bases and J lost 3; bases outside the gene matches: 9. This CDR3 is CASSPSGGVGSYEQYF. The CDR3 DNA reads TGTGCCAGCTCACCAAGCGGGGGAGTGGGTAGCTACGAGCAGTACTTC.

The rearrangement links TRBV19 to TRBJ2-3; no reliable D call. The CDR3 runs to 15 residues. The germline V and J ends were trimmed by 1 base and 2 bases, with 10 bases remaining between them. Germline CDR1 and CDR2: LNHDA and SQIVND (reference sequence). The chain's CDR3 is CASSIVYPFTDTQYF. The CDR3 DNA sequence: TGTGCCAGTAGTATAGTCTACCCCTTCACAGATACGCAGTATTTT.

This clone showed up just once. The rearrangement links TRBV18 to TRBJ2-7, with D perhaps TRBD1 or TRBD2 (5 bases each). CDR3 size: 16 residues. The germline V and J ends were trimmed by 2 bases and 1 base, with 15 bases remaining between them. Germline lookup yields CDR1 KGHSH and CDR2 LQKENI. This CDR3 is CASSPATGTSSYEQYF. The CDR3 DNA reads TGTGCCAGCTCACCAGCCACCGGGACCTCTTCCTACGAGCAGTACTTC.

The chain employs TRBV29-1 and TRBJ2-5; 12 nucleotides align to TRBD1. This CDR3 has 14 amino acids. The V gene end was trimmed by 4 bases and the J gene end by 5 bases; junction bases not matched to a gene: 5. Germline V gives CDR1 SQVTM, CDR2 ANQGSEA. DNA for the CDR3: TGCAGCGTTGGGGACAGGGGGCGATGGGAGACCCAGTACTTC. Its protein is CSVGDRGRWETQYF.